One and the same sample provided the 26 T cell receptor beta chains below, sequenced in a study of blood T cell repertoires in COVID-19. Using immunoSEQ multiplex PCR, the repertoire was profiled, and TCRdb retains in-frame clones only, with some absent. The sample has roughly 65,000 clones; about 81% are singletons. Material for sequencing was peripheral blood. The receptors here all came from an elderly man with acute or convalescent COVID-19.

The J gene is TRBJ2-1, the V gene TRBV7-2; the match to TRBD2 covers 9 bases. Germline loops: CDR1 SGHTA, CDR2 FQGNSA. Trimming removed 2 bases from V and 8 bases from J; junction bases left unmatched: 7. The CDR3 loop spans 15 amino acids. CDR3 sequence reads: CASSLRRAGGDEQFF. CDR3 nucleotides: TGTGCCAGCAGCTTAAGGAGAGCGGGAGGCGATGAGCAGTTCTTC.

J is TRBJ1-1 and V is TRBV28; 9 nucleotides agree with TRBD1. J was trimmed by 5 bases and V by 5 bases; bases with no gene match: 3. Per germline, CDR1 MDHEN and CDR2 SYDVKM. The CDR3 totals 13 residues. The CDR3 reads CASSIQGATEAFF. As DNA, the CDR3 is TGTGCCAGCAGTATACAGGGGGCAACTGAAGCTTTCTTT.

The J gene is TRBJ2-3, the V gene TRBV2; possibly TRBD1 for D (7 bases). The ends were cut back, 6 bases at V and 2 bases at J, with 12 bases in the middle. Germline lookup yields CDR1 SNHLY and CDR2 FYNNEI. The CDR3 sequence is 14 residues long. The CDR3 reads CASRAGQLTDTQYF. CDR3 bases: TGTGCCAGCAGGGCGGGACAGCTCACAGATACGCAGTATTTT.

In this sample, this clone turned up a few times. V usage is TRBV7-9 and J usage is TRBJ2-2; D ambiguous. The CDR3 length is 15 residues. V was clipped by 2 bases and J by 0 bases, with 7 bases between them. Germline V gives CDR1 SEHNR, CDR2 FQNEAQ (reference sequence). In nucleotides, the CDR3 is TGTGCCAGCAGCTTACCGCTATCGAACACCGGGGAGCTGTTTTTT. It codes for CASSLPLSNTGELFF.

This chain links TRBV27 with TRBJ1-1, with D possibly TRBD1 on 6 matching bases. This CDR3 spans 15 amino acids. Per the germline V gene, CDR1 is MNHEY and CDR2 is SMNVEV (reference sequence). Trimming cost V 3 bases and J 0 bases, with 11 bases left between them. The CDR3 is CASSFRQDLNTEAFF. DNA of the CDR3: TGTGCCAGCAGTTTTCGACAGGACTTGAACACTGAAGCTTTCTTT.

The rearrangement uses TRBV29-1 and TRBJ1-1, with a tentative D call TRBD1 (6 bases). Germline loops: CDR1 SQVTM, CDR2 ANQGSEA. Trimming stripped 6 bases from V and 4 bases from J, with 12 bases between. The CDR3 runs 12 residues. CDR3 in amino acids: CSVGTMGTEAFF. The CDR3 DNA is TGCAGCGTCGGGACAATGGGCACTGAAGCTTTCTTT. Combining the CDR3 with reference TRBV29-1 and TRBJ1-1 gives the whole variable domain SAVISQKPSRDICQRGTSLTIQCQVDSQVTMMFWYRQQPGQSLTLIATANQGSEATYESGFVIDKFPISRPNLTFSTLTVSNMSPEDSSIYLCSVGTMGTEAFFGQGTRLTVV.

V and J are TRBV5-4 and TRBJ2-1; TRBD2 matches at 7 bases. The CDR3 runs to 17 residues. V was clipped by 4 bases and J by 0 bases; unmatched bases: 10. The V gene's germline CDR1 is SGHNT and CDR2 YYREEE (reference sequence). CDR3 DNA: TGTGCCAGCAGCCTTGGGGGTCGCGGGGGCTCCTACAATGAGCAGTTCTTC. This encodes CASSLGGRGGSYNEQFF.

CDR3 sequence: CASSPRQGVPYSGNTIYF. The CDR3 DNA reads TGTGCCAGCTCACCCCGACAGGGGGTGCCCTACTCTGGAAACACCATATATTTT. This rearrangement joins TRBV18 to TRBJ1-3; TRBD1 agrees at 9 bases. V dropped 3 bases and J dropped 0; count of bases not matched to a gene: 9. CDR3 length: 18 amino acids. Germline CDR1 is KGHSH and CDR2 is LQKENI.

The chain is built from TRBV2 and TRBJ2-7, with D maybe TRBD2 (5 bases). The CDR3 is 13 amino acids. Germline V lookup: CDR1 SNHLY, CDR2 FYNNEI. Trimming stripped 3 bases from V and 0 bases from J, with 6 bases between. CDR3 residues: CASSDGGSYEQYF. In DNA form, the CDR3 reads TGTGCCAGCAGTGACGGAGGCTCCTACGAGCAGTACTTC.

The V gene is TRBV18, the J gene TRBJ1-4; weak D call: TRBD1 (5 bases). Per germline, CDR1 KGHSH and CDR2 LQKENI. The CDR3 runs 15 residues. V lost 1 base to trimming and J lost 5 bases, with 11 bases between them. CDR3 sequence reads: CASSPRAGWNEKLFF. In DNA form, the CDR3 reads TGTGCCAGCTCACCACGGGCAGGGTGGAATGAAAAACTGTTTTTT.

The CDR3 loop is CSASLAGVEQFF. The CDR3 bases are TGCAGTGCTAGTCTAGCGGGAGTTGAGCAGTTCTTC. The rearrangement links TRBV20-1 to TRBJ2-1; 10 positions agree with TRBD2. The CDR3 is 12 amino acids. V dropped 3 bases and J dropped 9; count of bases not matched to a gene: 2. Germline CDR1 DFQATT, CDR2 SNEGSKA (reference sequence).

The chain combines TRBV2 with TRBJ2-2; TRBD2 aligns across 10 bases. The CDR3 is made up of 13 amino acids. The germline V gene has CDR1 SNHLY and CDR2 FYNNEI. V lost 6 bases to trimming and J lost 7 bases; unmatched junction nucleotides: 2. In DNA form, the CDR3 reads TGTGCCAGCAGCGGACTAGCGGACGGGGAGCTGTTTTTT. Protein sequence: CASSGLADGELFF.

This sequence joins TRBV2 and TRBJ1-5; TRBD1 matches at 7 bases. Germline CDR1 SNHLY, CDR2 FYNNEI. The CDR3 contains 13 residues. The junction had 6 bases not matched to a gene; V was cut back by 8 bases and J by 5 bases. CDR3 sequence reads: CASQGQLDQPQHF. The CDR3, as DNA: TGTGCCAGCCAGGGACAGCTTGATCAGCCCCAGCATTTT.

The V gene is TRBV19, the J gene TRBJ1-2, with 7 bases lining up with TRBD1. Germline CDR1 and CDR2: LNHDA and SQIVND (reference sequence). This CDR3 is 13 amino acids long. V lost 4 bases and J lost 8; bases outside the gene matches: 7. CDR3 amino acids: CASSSRQGMGYTF. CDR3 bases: TGTGCCAGTAGTAGCCGACAGGGTATGGGCTACACCTTC.

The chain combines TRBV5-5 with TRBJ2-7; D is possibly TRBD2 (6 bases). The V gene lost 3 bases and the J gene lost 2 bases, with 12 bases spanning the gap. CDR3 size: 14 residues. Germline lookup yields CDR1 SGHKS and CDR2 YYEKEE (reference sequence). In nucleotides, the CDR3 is TGTGCCAGCAGCTGGGAGGCGGGCGCCTACGAGCAGTACTTC. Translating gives CASSWEAGAYEQYF.

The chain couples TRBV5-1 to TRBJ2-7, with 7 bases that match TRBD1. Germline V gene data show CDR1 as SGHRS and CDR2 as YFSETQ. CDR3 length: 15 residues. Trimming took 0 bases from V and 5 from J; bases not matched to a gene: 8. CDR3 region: CASSLGQGISHEQYF. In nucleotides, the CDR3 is TGCGCCAGCAGCTTGGGACAGGGTATTTCCCACGAGCAGTACTTC.

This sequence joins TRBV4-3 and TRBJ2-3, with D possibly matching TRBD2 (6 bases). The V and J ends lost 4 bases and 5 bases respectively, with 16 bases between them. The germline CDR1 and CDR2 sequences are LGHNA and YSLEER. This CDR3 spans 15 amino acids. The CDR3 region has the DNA TGCGCCAGCAGCCCGGGAGCGCTCAACGTAGATACGCAGTATTTT. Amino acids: CASSPGALNVDTQYF.

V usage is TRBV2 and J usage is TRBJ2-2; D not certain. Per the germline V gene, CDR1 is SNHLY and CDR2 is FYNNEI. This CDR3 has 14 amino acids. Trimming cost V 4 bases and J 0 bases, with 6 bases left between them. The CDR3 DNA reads TGTGCCAGCAGTGTAGTAGCGAACACCGGGGAGCTGTTTTTT. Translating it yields CASSVVANTGELFF.

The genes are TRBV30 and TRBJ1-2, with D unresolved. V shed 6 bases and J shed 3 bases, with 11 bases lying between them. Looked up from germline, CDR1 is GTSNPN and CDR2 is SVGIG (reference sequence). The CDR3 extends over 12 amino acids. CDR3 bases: TGTGCCTGTGTTACTGATTACTATGGCTACACCTTC. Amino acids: CACVTDYYGYTF.

The CDR3 sequence: CASSRKQGITTDTQYF. In DNA form, the CDR3 reads TGTGCCAGCAGCCGGAAACAGGGGATCACGACAGATACGCAGTATTTT. V usage is TRBV2 and J usage is TRBJ2-3, with 7 bases that match TRBD1. Germline V lookup: CDR1 SNHLY, CDR2 FYNNEI. The CDR3 runs 16 residues. Trimming at V came to 6 bases and at J to 3 bases, leaving 12 bases not matched to a gene.

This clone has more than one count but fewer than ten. The CDR3 sequence: CATRTGGDTGELFF. DNA for the CDR3: TGTGCCACCCGCACCGGGGGAGACACCGGGGAGCTGTTTTTT. This chain uses TRBV4-2 with TRBJ2-2; tentative D call: TRBD2 (6 bases). The CDR3 runs 14 residues. Germline CDR1 and CDR2: LGHNA and YNFKEQ. The V end lost 10 bases, the J end lost 3 bases, and 15 bases lay between the germline ends.

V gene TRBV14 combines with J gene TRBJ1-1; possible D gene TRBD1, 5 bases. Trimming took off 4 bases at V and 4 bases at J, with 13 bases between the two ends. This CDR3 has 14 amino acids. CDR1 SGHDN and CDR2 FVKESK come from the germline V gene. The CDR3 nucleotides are TGTGCCAGCAGCCCGACAAGGACAATCACTGAAGCTTTCTTT. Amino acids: CASSPTRTITEAFF.

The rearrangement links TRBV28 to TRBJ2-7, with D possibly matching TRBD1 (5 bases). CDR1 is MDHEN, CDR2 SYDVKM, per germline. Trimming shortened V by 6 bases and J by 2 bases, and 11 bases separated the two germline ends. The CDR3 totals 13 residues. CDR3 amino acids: CASRQQATYEQYF. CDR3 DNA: TGTGCCAGCAGACAACAGGCCACCTACGAGCAGTACTTC.

DNA for the CDR3: TGTGCCAGTCTACTAGCGGGGACAGATACGCAGTATTTT. It specifies CASLLAGTDTQYF. This chain uses TRBV19 with TRBJ2-3; 10 nucleotides align to TRBD2. CDR1 LNHDA and CDR2 SQIVND come from the germline V gene (reference sequence). The CDR3 length is 13 residues. J was trimmed by 3 bases and V by 8 bases; bases with no gene match: 2.

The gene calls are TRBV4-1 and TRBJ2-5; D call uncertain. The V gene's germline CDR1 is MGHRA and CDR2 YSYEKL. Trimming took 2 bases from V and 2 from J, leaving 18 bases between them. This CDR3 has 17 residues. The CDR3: CASSQSGLAKFQETQYF. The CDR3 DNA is TGCGCCAGCAGCCAAAGTGGGTTAGCTAAGTTTCAAGAGACCCAGTACTTC.

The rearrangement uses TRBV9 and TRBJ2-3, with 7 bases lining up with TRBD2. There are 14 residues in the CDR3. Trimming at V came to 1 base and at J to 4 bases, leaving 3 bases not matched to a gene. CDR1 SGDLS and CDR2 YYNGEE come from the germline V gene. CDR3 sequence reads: CASSVRLAADTQYF. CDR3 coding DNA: TGTGCCAGCAGCGTACGGCTAGCGGCAGATACGCAGTATTTT.